Sequencing of this T cell receptor (beta chain) was carried out in a study of persistence of HIV-infected CD4 T cells. An overlapping HIV-1 Gag peptide pool stimulated these cells at approximately 1 ug/peptide/mL. Sorting of responding CD4+ T cells relied on upregulated CD40 ligand together with CD69. CD4+ T cell counts exceeded 400 cells/uL; CMV serology was positive. A roughly 20-hour stimulation of CD8-depleted PBMCs used anti-CD28/CD49d costimulation, CD40-blocking antibody and enfuvirtide. This was the immunoSEQ version 4 assay in survey mode. The data were produced by immunoSEQ multiplex PCR, yet TCRdb's version contains in-frame clones alone and is incomplete. The sample consists of approximately 20,000 clones, approximately 65% of them appearing once. In the case of this clone: The antigen remains undetermined.

The study's findings and limits: CMV- and Gag-responding cells had lower TCRbeta richness than CD3/CD28-responding cells. Degenerate expanded CDR3beta sequences were enriched among CMV- and Gag-responding cells.

The ends were cut back, 8 bases at V and 0 bases at J, with 17 bases in the middle. Germline lookup yields CDR1 GTSNPN and CDR2 SVGIG (reference sequence). This CDR3 is 14 amino acids long. This TCR came from an adult woman with HIV who was CMV-seropositive. Sequences were derived from CD4+ T cells sorted from PBMCs after approximately 18-hour stimulation, sampled from a patient who received antiretroviral therapy. The gene calls are TRBV30 and TRBJ2-7; D may be TRBD2 (5 bases). The CDR3 bases are TGTGCCCAGGCGAGAGGGATGGGCTCCTACGAGCAGTACTTC. It specifies CAQARGMGSYEQYF.